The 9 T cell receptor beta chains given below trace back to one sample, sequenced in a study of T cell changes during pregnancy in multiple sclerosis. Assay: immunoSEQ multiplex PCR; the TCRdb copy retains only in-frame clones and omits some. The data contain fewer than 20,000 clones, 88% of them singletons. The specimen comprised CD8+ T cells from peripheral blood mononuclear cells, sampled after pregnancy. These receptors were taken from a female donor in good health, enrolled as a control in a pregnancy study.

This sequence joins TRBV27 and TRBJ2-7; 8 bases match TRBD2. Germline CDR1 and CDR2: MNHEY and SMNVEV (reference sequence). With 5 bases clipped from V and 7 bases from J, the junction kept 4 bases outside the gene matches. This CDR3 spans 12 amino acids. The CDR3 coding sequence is TGTGCCAGCAGTACGGGAGGGTTGGAGCAGTACTTC. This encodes CASSTGGLEQYF.

This CDR3 reads CASTPGLAFRYGYTF. The CDR3 DNA sequence: TGTGCCAGCACCCCCGGACTGGCATTCCGCTATGGCTACACCTTC. The chain recombines TRBV6-5 with TRBJ1-2; no firm D call. This CDR3 is built from 15 residues. V was trimmed by 7 bases and J by 4 bases, leaving 19 bases between them. Germline V gene sequence: CDR1 MNHEY, CDR2 SVGAGI.

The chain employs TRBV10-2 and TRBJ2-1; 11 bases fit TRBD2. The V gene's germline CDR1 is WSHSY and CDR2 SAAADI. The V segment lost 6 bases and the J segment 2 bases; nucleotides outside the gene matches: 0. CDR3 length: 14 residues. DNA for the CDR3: TGCGCCAGCAGACTAGCGGGAGCCTACAATGAGCAGTTCTTC. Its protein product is CASRLAGAYNEQFF.

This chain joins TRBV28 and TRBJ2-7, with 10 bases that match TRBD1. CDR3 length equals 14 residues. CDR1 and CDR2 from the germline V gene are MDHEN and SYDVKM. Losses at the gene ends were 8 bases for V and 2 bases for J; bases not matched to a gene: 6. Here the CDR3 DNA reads TGTGCCAGCGGGGACAGGGGCTTTCCCTACGAGCAGTACTTC. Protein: CASGDRGFPYEQYF.

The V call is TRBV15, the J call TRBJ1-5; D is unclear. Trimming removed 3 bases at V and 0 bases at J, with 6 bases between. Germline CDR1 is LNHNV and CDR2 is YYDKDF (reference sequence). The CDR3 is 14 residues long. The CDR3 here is CATSSPFSNQPQHF. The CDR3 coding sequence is TGTGCCACCAGCAGTCCATTTAGCAATCAGCCCCAGCATTTT.

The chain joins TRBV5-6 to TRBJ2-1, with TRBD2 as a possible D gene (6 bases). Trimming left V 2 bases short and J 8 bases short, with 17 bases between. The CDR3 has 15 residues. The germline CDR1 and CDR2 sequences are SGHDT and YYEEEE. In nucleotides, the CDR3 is TGTGCCAGCAGCTTCGGGGGAGGAGGTGCGCATGAGCAGTTCTTC. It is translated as CASSFGGGGAHEQFF.

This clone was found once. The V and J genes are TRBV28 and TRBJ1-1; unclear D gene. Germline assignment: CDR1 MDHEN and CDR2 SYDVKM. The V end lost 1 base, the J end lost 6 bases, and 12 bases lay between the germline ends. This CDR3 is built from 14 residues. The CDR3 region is CASSLFTGVSEAFF. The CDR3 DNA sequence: TGTGCCAGCAGTTTATTCACCGGGGTATCTGAAGCTTTCTTT.

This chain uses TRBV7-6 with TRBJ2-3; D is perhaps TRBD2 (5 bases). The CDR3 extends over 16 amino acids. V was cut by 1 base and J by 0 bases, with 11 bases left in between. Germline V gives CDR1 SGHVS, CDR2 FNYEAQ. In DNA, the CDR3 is TGTGCCAGCAGCTTAGTAGCAGCGGCTAGCACAGATACGCAGTATTTT. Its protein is CASSLVAAASTDTQYF.

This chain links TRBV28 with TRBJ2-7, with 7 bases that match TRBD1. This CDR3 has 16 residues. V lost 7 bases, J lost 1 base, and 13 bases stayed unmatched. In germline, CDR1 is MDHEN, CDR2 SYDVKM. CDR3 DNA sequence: TGTGCCAGCACCTTCTCGGGGAACAGGGGATCCTACGAGCAGTACTTC. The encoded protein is CASTFSGNRGSYEQYF.